This T cell receptor (beta chain) was profiled in a study of early T cells in non-severe SARS-CoV-2 infection. The TCR library protocol attached unique molecular identifiers to the individual cDNA molecules. TCRdb independently ran MiXCR on the 5' RACE reads; one entry per CDR3 protein. The sample carries roughly 50,000 distinct CDR3 sequences, over 7% recorded once. In germline, CDR1 is GTSNPN, CDR2 SVGIG (reference sequence). V was pared by 2 bases and J by 10 bases, with 7 bases of the junction left unmatched. The CDR3 consists of 15 residues. This receptor was identified in an adult who was a healthcare worker with PCR-confirmed SARS-CoV-2 infection or an uninfected control (not recorded which). The material sequenced was whole blood. The rearrangement links TRBV30 to TRBJ2-1, with 14 bases fitting TRBD2. CDR3 in amino acids: CAWSSTSGRASEQFF. The CDR3 nucleotides are TGTGCCTGGAGTTCGACTAGCGGGAGGGCCAGCGAGCAGTTCTTC.